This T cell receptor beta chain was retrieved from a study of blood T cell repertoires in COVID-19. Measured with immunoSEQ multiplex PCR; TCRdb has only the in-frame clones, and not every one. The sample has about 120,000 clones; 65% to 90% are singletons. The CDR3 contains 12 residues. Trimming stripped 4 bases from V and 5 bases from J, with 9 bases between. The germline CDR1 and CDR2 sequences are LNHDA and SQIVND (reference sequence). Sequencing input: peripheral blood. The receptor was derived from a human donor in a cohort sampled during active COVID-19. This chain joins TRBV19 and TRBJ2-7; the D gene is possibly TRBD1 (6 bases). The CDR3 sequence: CASSTGDHEQYF. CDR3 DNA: TGTGCCAGTAGTACAGGGGACCACGAGCAGTACTTC.